This T cell receptor (beta chain) was recorded in a study of CD4+ T cells in melanoma. Study-wide results and limits: Diverse differentiation states were reported for melanoma neoantigen-specific CD4+ T cells. CD8+ T cell, macrophage and B cell function reportedly correlated with neoantigen-specific CD4+ T cells.

A word on this clone: Its cognate antigen is unknown.

CDR1 and CDR2 from the germline V gene are SGHTA and FQGTGA. V lost 2 bases to trimming and J lost 4 bases, with 5 bases between them. The CDR3 loop spans 13 amino acids. Here immunoSEQ multiplex PCR was the method, and the copy in TCRdb shows in-frame clones only, minus some. The data show about 110,000 clones, with about 92% seen just once and around 3% held by the top ten. The source material was peripheral blood. The chain recombines TRBV7-3 with TRBJ2-2; no firm D call. This TCR was sampled from a human donor with melanoma. This chain's CDR3 is CASSLSSTGELFF. The CDR3 DNA is TGTGCCAGCAGCTTATCGAGCACCGGGGAGCTGTTTTTT.